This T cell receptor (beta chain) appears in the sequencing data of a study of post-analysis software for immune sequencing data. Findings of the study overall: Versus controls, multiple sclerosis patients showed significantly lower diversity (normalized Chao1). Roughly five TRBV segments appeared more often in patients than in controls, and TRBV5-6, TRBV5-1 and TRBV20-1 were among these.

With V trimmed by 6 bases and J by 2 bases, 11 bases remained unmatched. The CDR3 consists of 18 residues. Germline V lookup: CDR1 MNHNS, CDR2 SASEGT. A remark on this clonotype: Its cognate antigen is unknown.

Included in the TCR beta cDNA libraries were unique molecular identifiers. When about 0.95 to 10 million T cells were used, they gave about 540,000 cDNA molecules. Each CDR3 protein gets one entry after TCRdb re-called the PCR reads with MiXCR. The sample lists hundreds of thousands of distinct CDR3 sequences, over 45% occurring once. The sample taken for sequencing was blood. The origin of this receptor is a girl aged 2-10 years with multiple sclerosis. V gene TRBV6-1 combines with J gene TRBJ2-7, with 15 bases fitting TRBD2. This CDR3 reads CASSRVWTSGRVTYEQYF. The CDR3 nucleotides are TGTGCCAGCAGCCGCGTATGGACTAGCGGGAGGGTCACCTACGAGCAGTACTTC.